A single sample is the source of the 3 T cell receptor beta chains below, sequenced in a study of glioma-infiltrating T cells after dendritic cell vaccination. Some clones are missing from TCRdb's copy, which holds only in-frame ones; the method was immunoSEQ multiplex PCR. Of more than 100,000 clones listed, roughly four fifths are singletons. Sequencing used blood, obtained before dendritic cell vaccination. These receptors were taken from a human donor with glioblastoma.

V and J are TRBV5-1 and TRBJ2-3, with D tentatively TRBD1 (5 bases). Trimming removed 1 base at V and 3 bases at J, with 15 bases between. The CDR3 is 16 amino acids. Germline assignment: CDR1 SGHRS and CDR2 YFSETQ. For the CDR3, the DNA is TGCGCCAGCAGCTTGATGGTAGTGGGGCAGACAGATACGCAGTATTTT. Translation gives CASSLMVVGQTDTQYF.

The V gene is TRBV11-2, the J gene TRBJ1-1; possible D gene TRBD1, 5 bases. The V and J ends lost 1 base and 6 bases respectively, with 15 bases between them. The CDR3 consists of 15 residues. Germline V gene data show CDR1 as SGHAT and CDR2 as FQNNGV. The CDR3 bases are TGTGCCAGCAGCTTAGGGGGAGGGGTCATATCTGAAGCTTTCTTT. Translating it yields CASSLGGGVISEAFF.

The chain has TRBV7-8 and TRBJ1-1; D gene ambiguous. The germline gives CDR1 SGHVS, CDR2 FQNEAQ. There are 13 residues in the CDR3. Trimming took off 2 bases at V and 1 base at J, with 5 bases between the two ends. CDR3 in amino acids: CASSLTGNTEAFF. The CDR3 DNA reads as TGTGCCAGCAGCTTAACCGGGAACACTGAAGCTTTCTTT.